This TCR beta chain was documented in a study of cytomegalovirus exposure and HLA in healthy donors. Primers: 60 Vbeta forward and 13 Jbeta reverse. The data were produced by immunoSEQ multiplex PCR, yet TCRdb's version contains in-frame clones alone and is incomplete. Of some 97,000 clones listed, 65% to 75% are singletons. After removal of 3 bases from V and 2 bases from J, the junction contained 7 bases not matched to a gene. The CDR3 has 15 residues. Germline CDR1 and CDR2: ENHRY and SYGVKD. Study-level findings and limits: Further analysis was carried out later, and it showed several of the most significant clusters appearing linked to common viral pathogens. The authors later found TCR association rates varying by HLA locus, with DRB1 most and HLA-C fewest. About 87% or about 30% of the time was how often most TCR beta V segments were productive, according to an earlier analysis. Solely CMV serostatus was available to characterize immune exposure.

As for this clone: Its antigen is not known.

This rearrangement joins TRBV10-3 to TRBJ2-7, with TRBD1 matching 7 bases. This TCR was sampled from a young woman in good health and CMV-seropositive. Source material: PBMCs. This chain's CDR3 is CAISDSGQFTYEQYF. CDR3 DNA sequence: TGTGCCATCAGTGATTCGGGACAGTTTACCTACGAGCAGTACTTC.